The sequence of this T cell receptor (beta chain) was determined in a study of blood T cell repertoires in COVID-19. Study at large: The United States, Italy and Spain provided the acute and convalescent COVID-19 samples. Nucleic acid was either cDNA or gDNA, and it came from T cells, B-cell-depleted T cells, or PBMCs.

Source study methods: Estimation of nucleated cell counts was performed using reference gene primer amplification. Sequencing used immunoSEQ multiplex PCR; TCRdb keeps in-frame clones, though not all of them. V and J calls and clone size are given by that table; D and trimming were obtained from the DNA. The sample shows about 260,000 clones, 70% to 90% of them seen only once. The V and J ends lost 5 bases and 6 bases respectively, with 7 bases between them. Germline-derived CDR1 and CDR2 are LNHDA and SQIVND (reference sequence). There are 12 residues in the CDR3. This clone was seen a handful of times.

Sequenced: peripheral blood. The rearrangement joins TRBV19 to TRBJ2-2, with D possibly being TRBD1 (5 bases). This TCR was recovered from a man aged 30 to 39 with active or convalescent COVID-19. The CDR3 DNA follows: TGTGCCAGTAGTCAGGGTCCCGGGGAGCTGTTTTTT. This sequence encodes CASSQGPGELFF.